This T cell receptor beta chain was sequenced during a study of Ad26.COV2.S vaccination and SARS-CoV-2 variants. Data came from immunoSEQ multiplex PCR; TCRdb stores just in-frame clones and leaves some out. This table has a few hundred thousand clones, about 92% appearing once. The CDR3 is 19 residues long. Germline values: CDR1 SEHNR, CDR2 FQNEAQ (reference sequence). Unmatched junction bases numbered 7, after V lost 0 bases and J lost 4 bases. Noted treatment: 19 received Ad26.COV2.S at low or high dose, single or two shots; roughly five received placebo; per-sample allocation not given. Vaccine and placebo recipients were sampled on day 63 after the first injection.

Source: peripheral blood, taken in a trial of Ad26.COV2.S vaccine versus placebo. The chain is built from TRBV7-9 and TRBJ2-1; TRBD2 aligns across 15 bases. This TCR was recovered from a person between 18 and 59 years old who received the Ad26.COV2.S COVID-19 vaccine or a placebo. The CDR3 DNA sequence: TGTGCCAGCAGCTTAGCGATGGGACTAGCGGGAGGACTTTACAATGAGCAGTTCTTC. Protein product: CASSLAMGLAGGLYNEQFF.